The TCR beta chain described here comes from a study of CD8 T cells in ankylosing spondylitis. Quantitative 5'-RACE with molecular barcodes generated TCR beta libraries. TCRdb passed the 5' RACE reads through MiXCR, listing each CDR3 protein once. The data show just over 350,000 distinct CDR3 sequences, 20% seen once. For this clonotype: Antigen unknown.

Germline assignment: CDR1 MNHEY and CDR2 SVGEGT. CDR3 length: 13 residues. The V end was cut by 2 bases, the J end by 10 bases, with 11 bases between. Study-level results: Relatively rare in peripheral blood, disease-linked clones were also CD8+. According to the report, clones linked to the disease were significantly enriched in matched synovial fluid samples taken from ankylosing spondylitis patients. Previous work reported some of these motif variants in the synovial fluid and blood of reactive arthritis.

The receptor comes from a male donor with ankylosing spondylitis or in good health (not recorded which). The source material was blood, either unsorted or a sorted T cell fraction (not recorded which). The rearrangement joins TRBV6-2 or TRBV6-3 to TRBJ2-2; D is unresolved. The DNA of the CDR3 is TGTGCCAGCAGTTACGGTTGGGTGGCGGAGCTGTTTTTT. Amino acids: CASSYGWVAELFF.